This T cell receptor (beta chain) was observed in a study of beta chain features in type 1 diabetes. Study-wide results and limits: VDJ junctions in type 1 diabetes patients carried more deletions and fewer insertions.

Expressed TCRB transcripts were sequenced, since all the RNA that had been isolated was reverse transcribed. Sequencing was performed with immunoSEQ multiplex PCR; in TCRdb, only in-frame clones are kept and a portion is missing. This repertoire shows roughly 610,000 clones, 15% to 18% found once; its top ten account for 0.09% to 0.095%. The ends were cut back, 5 bases at V and 2 bases at J, with 15 bases in the middle. This CDR3 comprises 16 residues. CDR1 and CDR2 from the germline V gene are MGHDK and SYGVNS. As concerns this clone: What it binds is unknown.

This TCR came from a young man in good health. Sequencing used naive CD4+ T cells from blood. The chain joins TRBV25-1 to TRBJ1-4; the D gene is possibly TRBD1 (5 bases). Here the CDR3 reads CASSPPHRDTNEKLFF. The DNA for the CDR3 is TGTGCCAGCAGTCCCCCCCACCGGGACACTAATGAAAAACTGTTTTTT. Combining the CDR3 with reference TRBV25-1 and TRBJ1-4 gives the whole variable domain EADIYQTPRYLVIGTGKKITLECSQTMGHDKMYWYQQDPGMELHLIHYSYGVNSTEKGDLSSESTVSRIRTEHFPLTLESARPSHTSQYLCASSPPHRDTNEKLFFGSGTQLSVL.